This passage covers 5 T cell receptor beta chains from one sample sequenced in a study of shared clonotypes between healthy human individuals. Clones were sequenced by immunoSEQ multiplex PCR, and TCRdb holds only the in-frame ones, with some missing. The sample lists about 680,000 clones; around 72% were seen once. The sequenced sample consisted of memory CD4+ T cells sorted from blood. This sample's subset: CD45RA-negative fraction. The receptor set was obtained from a woman in her 30s in good health.

The genes are TRBV19 and TRBJ1-2; D call uncertain. Trimming shortened V by 3 bases and J by 8 bases, and 7 bases separated the two germline ends. This CDR3 is built from 11 residues. CDR1 and CDR2 (germline): LNHDA, SQIVND (reference sequence). CDR3 amino acids: CASSIRGGYTF. The CDR3, as DNA: TGTGCCAGTAGTATCCGTGGAGGCTACACCTTC.

This rearrangement joins TRBV4-2 to TRBJ2-2, with 7 bases matching TRBD1. The V gene end was trimmed by 5 bases and the J gene end by 0 bases; junction bases not matched to a gene: 3. Per germline, CDR1 LGHNA and CDR2 YNFKEQ. The CDR3 contains 15 residues. CDR3 DNA sequence: TGTGCCAGCAGCGACGGGACAGCGAACACCGGGGAGCTGTTTTTT. This gives the protein CASSDGTANTGELFF.

The V gene is TRBV7-2, the J gene TRBJ2-7; perhaps TRBD1 as D (5 bases). V lost 5 bases to trimming and J lost 2 bases, with 7 bases between them. Per the germline V gene, CDR1 is SGHTA and CDR2 is FQGNSA. The CDR3 spans 12 residues. The CDR3 bases are TGTGCCAGCAGCAGGGGTCCCTACGAGCAGTACTTC. It yields the protein CASSRGPYEQYF.

The chain carries TRBV6-1 and TRBJ2-2; 9 nucleotides line up with TRBD2. The germline V gene has CDR1 MNHNS and CDR2 SASEGT. Losses at the gene ends were 3 bases for V and 3 bases for J; bases not matched to a gene: 8. The CDR3 totals 17 residues. The CDR3 region is CASSDRPTSGDTGELFF. CDR3 coding DNA: TGTGCCAGCAGTGATAGACCGACTAGCGGAGACACCGGGGAGCTGTTTTTT.

This clone appeared a single time. The gene calls are TRBV5-4 and TRBJ1-1, with a tentative D call TRBD1 (5 bases). With 0 bases removed from V and 4 bases from J, the gap between germline ends came to 13 bases. CDR1 is SGHNT and CDR2 is YYREEE in the germline V gene (reference sequence). The CDR3 contains 15 residues. The DNA for the CDR3 is TGTGCCAGCAGCTTGGCTGGGACGAGAACCACTGAAGCTTTCTTT. It specifies CASSLAGTRTTEAFF.